The 25 T cell receptor beta chains reported below all come from one sample, sequenced in a study of glioma-infiltrating T cells. Using RNA template, CDR3s of TCR alpha and beta were amplified with iRepertoire arm-PCR. One entry per CDR3 protein, called by TCRdb with MiXCR from the multiplex PCR reads. The repertoire includes about 190,000 distinct CDR3 sequences, 30% to 40% of them detected once, and 20% sits in the top ten. The sequenced sample consisted of glioma tissue, nonneoplastic brain tissue, or PBMCs (not recorded which). Every receptor here comes from a human donor with low-grade glioma or glioblastoma, undergoing nonglioma brain surgery, or in good health (not recorded which).

This chain joins TRBV12-3 or TRBV12-4 and TRBJ1-5, with TRBD1 matching 8 bases. The CDR3 covers 16 residues. V shed 10 bases and J 4 bases; nucleotides not matched to a gene: 15. The CDR3 DNA reads TGTGCCACCCCGAAGCTGACAGGGGACCAAAATCAGCCCCAGCATTTT. Translating gives CATPKLTGDQNQPQHF.

The table lists this clonotype with many counts. The rearrangement uses TRBV27 and TRBJ2-3; D is undetermined. The CDR3 runs to 16 residues. V was clipped by 5 bases and J by 0 bases, with 15 bases between them. Germline assignment: CDR1 MNHEY and CDR2 SMNVEV (reference sequence). The CDR3 DNA sequence: TGTGCCAGCAGTCCTTTCTCGCAGCTTAGCACAGATACGCAGTATTTT. Translated: CASSPFSQLSTDTQYF.

In the case of this clonotype: The junction departs from germline at one end; a sequencing error may be responsible. This chain connects TRBV20-1 to TRBJ1-2; D is uncertain. The germline V gene encodes CDR1 DFQATT and CDR2 SNEGSKA (reference sequence). CDR3 length: 14 amino acids. This CDR3 is CSAPRDTINYCYTF. CDR3 DNA: TGCAGTGCCCCCCGTGACACAATTAACTATTGCTACACCTTC.

V and J are TRBV12-3 or TRBV12-4 and TRBJ2-4; TRBD1 aligns across 11 bases. V gave up 6 bases and J gave up 7 bases; unmatched junction bases: 2. The CDR3 is 13 residues long. The CDR3 protein is CASRGTGGNIQYF. Here the CDR3 DNA reads TGTGCCAGCAGGGGGACAGGGGGGAACATTCAGTACTTC.

This clonotype was seen a few times. This sequence joins TRBV18 and TRBJ2-5; 7 bases align to TRBD2. Germline CDR1 KGHSH, CDR2 LQKENI. The length of the CDR3 is 16 residues. Germline trimming cut 3 bases from V and 2 bases from J; bases unmatched to any gene: 9. CDR3 DNA sequence: TGTGCCAGCTCACCTCCGGGACTAAAAAGACAAGAGACCCAGTACTTC. It is translated as CASSPPGLKRQETQYF.

CDR3 nucleotide sequence: TGCGCCAGCAGCCAAGAAGGGAGGACAGGGAAAGCCAAAAACATTCAGTACTTC. Protein product: CASSQEGRTGKAKNIQYF. The chain combines TRBV4-1 with TRBJ2-4, with 8 bases that match TRBD1. The V and J ends lost 0 bases and 0 bases, in that order; junction bases with no gene match: 7. Germline CDR1 and CDR2: MGHRA and YSYEKL. This CDR3 has 18 amino acids.

In this sample, this clonotype turned up many times. The J gene is TRBJ2-1, the V gene TRBV4-1; either TRBD1 or TRBD2 may fit D (5 bases each). Germline V gives CDR1 MGHRA, CDR2 YSYEKL. V shed 1 base and J shed 6 bases, with 16 bases lying between them. The CDR3 is 16 amino acids. The CDR3 DNA is TGCGCCAGCAGCCAAGTTGGGGGACCTAGGGGCAATGAGCAGTTCTTC. It codes for CASSQVGGPRGNEQFF.

The CDR3, as DNA: TGCAGCGCAGAGGGTCGGGGTCAAGAGACCCAGTACTTC. Its translation is CSAEGRGQETQYF. This rearrangement joins TRBV29-1 to TRBJ2-5, with a tentative D call TRBD2 (5 bases). Germline V gives CDR1 SQVTM, CDR2 ANQGSEA. V was shortened by 7 bases and J by 2 bases, with 14 bases between the two germline ends. The CDR3 loop spans 13 amino acids.

This clonotype was picked up a small number of times. The chain couples TRBV6-4 to TRBJ2-1, with D uncertain. The V end was cut by 2 bases, the J end by 6 bases, with 8 bases between. This CDR3 is built from 13 residues. Germline-derived CDR1 and CDR2 are MRHNA and SNTAGT. The CDR3 here is CASSDGTFNEQFF. The DNA of the CDR3 is TGTGCCAGCAGTGACGGTACTTTCAATGAGCAGTTCTTC.

This clonotype has at least ten counts. The chain joins TRBV2 to TRBJ2-1; no clear D. This CDR3 region has 15 residues. Germline assignment: CDR1 SNHLY and CDR2 FYNNEI. V shed 0 bases and J shed 5 bases, with 11 bases lying between them. DNA of the CDR3: TGTGCCAGCAGTGAAGCTGTTGTTACTGACAATGAGCAGTTCTTC. Translation: CASSEAVVTDNEQFF.

The sample holds many counts of this clonotype. The chain uses TRBV7-9 and TRBJ2-5; 7 positions match TRBD2. The CDR3 loop spans 14 amino acids. J lost 4 bases, V lost 0 bases, and 2 bases had no gene match. Germline CDR1 is SEHNR and CDR2 is FQNEAQ (reference sequence). CDR3 sequence (DNA): TGTGCCAGCAGCTTAGCCTGGGGGGGAGAGACCCAGTACTTC. Translating gives CASSLAWGGETQYF.

This clonotype was counted at least ten times. The chain is built from TRBV15 and TRBJ1-5; D gene ambiguous. The V and J ends lost 4 bases and 5 bases respectively, with 9 bases between them. Germline V gene sequence: CDR1 LNHNV, CDR2 YYDKDF (reference sequence). The CDR3 runs to 13 residues. The CDR3 nucleotides read TGTGCCACCAGCATAAACAGTTATCAGCCCCAGCATTTT. Residues: CATSINSYQPQHF. Variable domain in full (rest from reference TRBV15 and TRBJ1-5): DAMVIQNPRYQVTQFGKPVTLSCSQTLNHNVMYWYQQKSSQAPKLLFHYYDKDFNNEADTPDNFQSRRPNTSFCFLDIRSPGLGDTAMYLCATSINSYQPQHFGDGTRLSIL.

This clonotype was found once. A much larger clone differs from this one at a single base, so this may be a read error. This chain uses TRBV29-1 with TRBJ2-1; the D is unclear. The CDR3 covers 10 residues. Germline V CDR1 and CDR2: SQVTM, ANQGSEA. V shed 4 bases and J shed 10 bases, with 8 bases lying between them. The CDR3 sequence is CSVGHWEQFF. The CDR3 DNA follows: TGCAGCGTTGGTCACTGGGAGCAGTTCTTC.

Ten or more counts support this clonotype. The chain combines TRBV7-3 with TRBJ2-1; 13 bases match TRBD2. The CDR3 covers 15 residues. The V gene end was trimmed by 5 bases and the J gene end by 6 bases; junction bases not matched to a gene: 4. Germline V gene lookup returns CDR1 SGHTA and CDR2 FQGTGA. CDR3 nucleotide sequence: TGTGCCAGCAGCACGGGACTAGCGGGATCCAATGAGCAGTTCTTC. This sequence encodes CASSTGLAGSNEQFF.

The chain's CDR3 is CASTPRQLNTEAFF. As DNA, the CDR3 is TGTGCCAGCACCCCCCGACAGTTGAACACTGAAGCTTTCTTT. The V gene is TRBV5-5, the J gene TRBJ1-1; the D gene is possibly TRBD1 (5 bases). Trimming took 6 bases from V and 0 from J, leaving 12 bases between them. Germline-derived CDR1 and CDR2 are SGHKS and YYEKEE (reference sequence). This CDR3 has 14 residues.

V usage is TRBV27 and J usage is TRBJ1-1, with TRBD1 as a possible D gene (5 bases). The V gene's germline CDR1 is MNHEY and CDR2 SMNVEV (reference sequence). The CDR3 runs to 12 residues. Trimming took 8 bases from V and 1 from J, leaving 8 bases between them. The DNA for the CDR3 is TGTGCCAGCGGACATTCGAACACTGAAGCTTTCTTT. This codes for CASGHSNTEAFF.

Of note for this clonotype: This clone may be a read error of a much larger clone one base away. The chain couples TRBV7-2 to TRBJ2-1, with 8 bases lining up with TRBD2. Germline CDR1 SGHTA, CDR2 FQGNSA. V lost 6 bases and J lost 8; bases outside the gene matches: 6. The length of the CDR3 is 13 residues. CDR3 nucleotides: TGTGCCAGCAGACGGAACGGGGGGGATGAGCAGTTCTTC. Translating gives CASRRNGGDEQFF.

This clonotype was recorded many times. The gene calls are TRBV7-2 and TRBJ2-7; D is unclear. Deletions cut 5 bases from V and 4 bases from J, with 9 bases between. The length of the CDR3 is 12 residues. The V gene's germline CDR1 is SGHTA and CDR2 FQGNSA. For the CDR3, the DNA is TGTGCCAGCAGCCCCCGACGTTACGAGCAGTACTTC. It is translated as CASSPRRYEQYF.

This clonotype has ten or more counts. The rearrangement links TRBV7-2 to TRBJ1-5, with 7 bases fitting TRBD1. There are 13 residues in the CDR3. Germline CDR1 is SGHTA and CDR2 is FQGNSA. Losses at the gene ends were 10 bases for V and 1 base for J; bases not matched to a gene: 4. CDR3 sequence (DNA): TGTGCCATCTCAGGGGGAAGCAATCAGCCCCAGCATTTT. Its translation: CAISGGSNQPQHF.

This clonotype was seen many times. The genes are TRBV4-1 and TRBJ2-7; tentatively, D is TRBD2 (6 bases). Germline values: CDR1 MGHRA, CDR2 YSYEKL. The CDR3 covers 15 residues. Trimming stripped 0 bases from V and 4 bases from J, with 13 bases between. The chain's CDR3 is CASSQEWQGGYEQYF. DNA for the CDR3: TGCGCCAGCAGCCAAGAATGGCAGGGAGGATACGAGCAGTACTTC.

This clonotype was seen repeatedly, ten times or more. This rearrangement joins TRBV7-2 to TRBJ2-7; D not certain. The CDR3 is made up of 12 amino acids. V was cut by 5 bases and J by 7 bases, with 12 bases left in between. Per germline, CDR1 SGHTA and CDR2 FQGNSA. The CDR3 DNA reads as TGTGCCAGCAGCCTATTAGAGAGGGAGCAGTACTTC. Translation gives CASSLLEREQYF.

The chain uses TRBV18 and TRBJ2-1; TRBD2 agrees at 10 bases. This CDR3 spans 16 amino acids. CDR1 is KGHSH, CDR2 LQKENI, per germline. The CDR3, as DNA: TGTGAAAGCTCACCACCCTCCCTAGCGGGAGAGGGTGAGCAGTTCTTC. This translates into CESSPPSLAGEGEQFF.

This sequence joins TRBV7-6 and TRBJ2-1, with no clear D. The ends were cut back, 3 bases at V and 15 bases at J, with 30 bases in the middle. The CDR3 extends over 17 amino acids. Germline-derived CDR1 and CDR2 are SGHVS and FNYEAQ. CDR3 nucleotides: TGTGCCAGCAGCTTGAGCGACTCGGATAGCTCCTACAATGGGCTGTTCTTC. Translating gives CASSLSDSDSSYNGLFF.

A remark on this clonotype: This may stem from a read error, because a much larger clone lies one nucleotide away. The chain carries TRBV15 and TRBJ1-1; D may be TRBD1 (6 bases). CDR1 LNHNV and CDR2 YYDKDF come from the germline V gene (reference sequence). The CDR3 contains 14 residues. CDR3 sequence (DNA): TGTGCCAGCACCCGGGACACCACGAACACTGAAGCTCTCTTT. Encoded protein: CASTRDTTNTEALF. The full variable domain, completed using reference TRBV15 and TRBJ1-1, is DAMVIQNPRYQVTQFGKPVTLSCSQTLNHNVMYWYQQKSSQAPKLLFHYYDKDFNNEADTPDNFQSRRPNTSFCFLDIRSPGLGDTAMYLCASTRDTTNTEALFGQGTRLTVV.

This clonotype was seen a few times. The genes are TRBV29-1 and TRBJ2-5, with TRBD1 identical over 7 bases. Germline loops: CDR1 SQVTM, CDR2 ANQGSEA. The CDR3 consists of 12 residues. J was trimmed by 4 bases and V by 3 bases; bases with no gene match: 2. The CDR3 reads CSVDNRGETQYF. In DNA, the CDR3 is TGCAGCGTTGACAACAGGGGAGAGACCCAGTACTTC.